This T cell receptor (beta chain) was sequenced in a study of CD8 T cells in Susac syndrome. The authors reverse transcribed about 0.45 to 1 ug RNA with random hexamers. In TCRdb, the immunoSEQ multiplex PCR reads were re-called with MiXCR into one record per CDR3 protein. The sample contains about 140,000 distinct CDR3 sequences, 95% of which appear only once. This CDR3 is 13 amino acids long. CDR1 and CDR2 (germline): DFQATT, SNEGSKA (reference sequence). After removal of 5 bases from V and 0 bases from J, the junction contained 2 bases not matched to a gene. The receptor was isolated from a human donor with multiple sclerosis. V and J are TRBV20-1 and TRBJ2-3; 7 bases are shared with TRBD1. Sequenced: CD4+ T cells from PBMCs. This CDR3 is CSARQGSTDTQYF. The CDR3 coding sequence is TGCAGTGCTCGACAGGGTAGCACAGATACGCAGTATTTT.